A selection of T cell receptor beta chains follows, all from one sample in a study of cytomegalovirus exposure and HLA in healthy donors. Here immunoSEQ multiplex PCR was the method, and the copy in TCRdb shows in-frame clones only, minus some. The data hold around 140,000 clones, with roughly 89% observed a single time. Sample: PBMCs. The receptor source for this set is a man aged 18 to 30 in good health and CMV-seropositive. Each CDR3 is given with its conserved first and last residue. The order of the fields is J gene, clone size, V gene, D gene, CDR3 DNA, CDR3 protein. The D gene is left open where the match is weak. Where a row states a size, it is once, few, many or the class of an expanded clone; other rows omit it.

TRBJ2-7 | - | TRBV12-5 | - | TGTGCTAGTGCCCCTTCACAGGGTTCTTCTCCCGAGCAGTACTTC | CASAPSQGSSPEQYF
TRBJ1-3 | few | TRBV6-5 | - | TGTGCCAGCAGTTCCCCAGGGGTTGGAAACACCATATATTTT | CASSSPGVGNTIYF
TRBJ1-5 | - | TRBV19 | TRBD1 | TGTGCCAGTGGACAGGGGCGCGGGATCAATCAGCCCCAGCATTTT | CASGQGRGINQPQHF
TRBJ2-7 | once | TRBV18 | TRBD2 | TGTGCCAGCTCACCAGGGACTAGCGGGAGGACGGTCTACGAGCAGTACTTC | CASSPGTSGRTVYEQYF
TRBJ1-6 | once | TRBV6-1 | - | TGTGCCAGCAGTGTATCACAGGGTAGTTCACCCCTCCACTTT | CASSVSQGSSPLHF
TRBJ1-4 | - | TRBV5-1 | - | TGCGCCAGCAGAGAGTCAGGAAGAGAAAAACTGTTTTTT | CASRESGREKLFF
TRBJ1-1 | - | TRBV30 | - | TGTGCCTGGAGTTTTAATTCCCAGGGTCGGGCTTTCTTT | CAWSFNSQGRAFF
TRBJ2-7 | - | TRBV27 | - | TGTGCCAGCGCCAGAAGTTATACCTACGAGCAGTACTTC | CASARSYTYEQYF
TRBJ2-3 | - | TRBV5-4 | - | TGTGCCAGCAGCTTGGCCAGGGGAAGCACAGATACGCAGTATTTT | CASSLARGSTDTQYF
TRBJ1-4 | - | TRBV7-2 | - | TGTGCCAGCAGAAATGAGGGAGGACTGTTTTTT | CASRNEGGLFF
TRBJ2-2 | - | TRBV13 | - | TGTGCCAGCAGCTTTGGGCAACCCGGGGAGCTGTTTTTT | CASSFGQPGELFF
TRBJ2-2 | - | TRBV6-1 | TRBD2 | TGTGCCAGCAGTGGACTAGCGGGAGAAACCGGGGAGCTGTTTTTT | CASSGLAGETGELFF
TRBJ1-1 | - | TRBV6-1 | - | TGTGCCAGCAGTGAAGCGGGTTGGACAAGAAACACTGAAGCTTTCTTT | CASSEAGWTRNTEAFF
TRBJ2-3 | - | TRBV11-2 | - | TGTGCCAGCAGCTTAACGCTGGACTTCACATATACGCAGTATTTT | CASSLTLDFTYTQYF
TRBJ2-7 | - | TRBV7-6 | - | TGTGCCAGCAGCTTAACCCCCGGGGTCCACGAGCAGTACTTC | CASSLTPGVHEQYF
TRBJ2-7 | - | TRBV7-9 | - | TGTGCCAGCAGCTCTCCGATAGAGGTGAACTACGAGCAGTACTTC | CASSSPIEVNYEQYF
TRBJ2-2 | - | TRBV10-1 | - | TGCGCCAGCAGTGAGTCTCTCACCGGGGAGCTGTTTTTT | CASSESLTGELFF
TRBJ1-5 | - | TRBV15 | - | TGTGCCACCAAAGGACAGCCTAGCAATCAGCCCCAGCATTTT | CATKGQPSNQPQHF
TRBJ1-5 | - | TRBV19 | - | TGTGCCAGTAGTCAGGGTAGGAATCAGCCCCAGCATTTT | CASSQGRNQPQHF
TRBJ1-1 | - | TRBV7-9 | - | TGTGCCAGCAGCCGTACGGACGGGCGGGGAGCTTTCTTT | CASSRTDGRGAFF
TRBJ1-3 | - | TRBV7-3 | - | TGTGCCAGCAGCTCGAGGGCCTTGAGGAACACCATATATTTT | CASSSRALRNTIYF
TRBJ1-1 | - | TRBV6-1 | TRBD1 | TGTGCCAGCAGAGGACAGGTGAACACTGAAGCTTTCTTT | CASRGQVNTEAFF
TRBJ2-2 | - | TRBV7-9 | TRBD1 | TGTGCCAGCAGCTCCCGGGACAGGGGAAACACCGGGGAGCTGTTTTTT | CASSSRDRGNTGELFF
TRBJ2-2 | - | TRBV5-6 | TRBD2 | TGTGCCAGCACCCCTCGGGGGGGGAACACCGGGGAGCTGTTTTTT | CASTPRGGNTGELFF
TRBJ1-1 | - | TRBV5-1 | - | TGCGCCAGCAGCTTGGAGGGCAGGGGCCGAACTGAAGCTTTCTTT | CASSLEGRGRTEAFF
TRBJ2-7 | few | TRBV5-1 | - | TGCGCCAGCAGCTTCCAGGGGGGCGAGCAGTACTTC | CASSFQGGEQYF
TRBJ1-1 | - | TRBV6-1 | TRBD1 | TGTGCCAGCAGTGAATGGGGACAGGCAAATTATGAAGCTTTCTTT | CASSEWGQANYEAFF
TRBJ1-1 | - | TRBV29-1 | - | TGCAGCGTTGATAACAGGGTATCTGAAGCTTTCTTT | CSVDNRVSEAFF
TRBJ2-6 | - | TRBV19 | TRBD1 | TGTGCCAGTAGTATCGTGACAGGGGGTTTAACTGGGGCCAACGTCCTGACTTTC | CASSIVTGGLTGANVLTF
TRBJ1-6 | - | TRBV4-2 | TRBD1 | TGTGCCAGCAGCCAACTATTACGCGGACAGGGTAATTCACCCCTCCACTTT | CASSQLLRGQGNSPLHF
TRBJ2-2 | - | TRBV30 | - | TGTGCCTGGAGTGACAGCTTAACCGGGGAGCTGTTTTTT | CAWSDSLTGELFF
TRBJ2-7 | - | TRBV11-2 | - | TGTGCCAGCAGCAGGGGGAGGGACGAGCAGTACTTC | CASSRGRDEQYF
TRBJ1-2 | - | TRBV13 | TRBD1 | TGTGCCAGCAGCCGGGACAGCTACTATGGCTACACCTTC | CASSRDSYYGYTF
TRBJ2-7 | - | TRBV6-6 | TRBD1 | TGTGCCAGCATCAACAGGGGGATGTCCTACGAGCAGTACTTC | CASINRGMSYEQYF
TRBJ2-7 | - | TRBV2 | TRBD1 | TGTGCCAGCACTACAGGGGCGTTTGTTCGGGACGAGCAGTACTTC | CASTTGAFVRDEQYF
TRBJ1-4 | - | TRBV14 | - | TGTGCCAGCAGCCAAGAACGAGGGATTGGTGAAAAACTGTTTTTT | CASSQERGIGEKLFF
TRBJ1-1 | - | TRBV25-1 | - | TGTGCCAGCAGTGCAACTGGCCGGGACACCTCTGAAGCTTTCTTT | CASSATGRDTSEAFF
TRBJ1-2 | - | TRBV5-8 | TRBD1 | TGTGCCAGCAGCTTGGTTGACAGGGGCTACGGCTACACCTTC | CASSLVDRGYGYTF
TRBJ1-1 | few | TRBV18 | TRBD1 | TGTGCCAGTTCGAAAACAGGGGCCGTGAACACTGAAGCTTTCTTT | CASSKTGAVNTEAFF
TRBJ1-1 | - | TRBV18 | - | TGTGCCAGCTCACCAGACATGAACACTGAAGCTTTCTTT | CASSPDMNTEAFF
TRBJ1-5 | - | TRBV27 | - | TGTGCCAGCAGCAGGACAGATAATCAGCCCCAGCATTTT | CASSRTDNQPQHF
TRBJ2-4 | - | TRBV4-1 | - | TGCGCCAGCAGCCGCGCCGGGGGAGTCAAAAACATTCAGTACTTC | CASSRAGGVKNIQYF
TRBJ1-2 | - | TRBV28 | TRBD1 | TGTGCCAGCAGTTTGGTGGACAGGGGACCGTTTGGCTACACCTTC | CASSLVDRGPFGYTF
TRBJ1-2 | - | TRBV7-9 | - | TGTGCCAGCAGCCAGACAGATACTACAATGACAACGGGCTACACCTTC | CASSQTDTTMTTGYTF
TRBJ2-5 | - | TRBV7-9 | TRBD2 | TGTGCCAGCAGCTTAGGTAGCGGGGGTTCAGAGACCCAGTACTTC | CASSLGSGGSETQYF
TRBJ2-3 | - | TRBV6-5 | - | TGTGCCAGCAGTTACTCGGGGGGTTCCACAGATACGCAGTATTTT | CASSYSGGSTDTQYF
TRBJ2-1 | few | TRBV5-5 | TRBD1 | TGTGCCAGCAGCTTGGTAGGACAGGGCTACAATGAGCAGTTCTTC | CASSLVGQGYNEQFF
TRBJ2-1 | once | TRBV7-9 | TRBD2 | TGTGCCAGCAGCCAAACTAGCGGGGGGGCCGGTCCTTATGAGCAGTTCTTC | CASSQTSGGAGPYEQFF
TRBJ1-2 | - | TRBV6-5 | TRBD1 | TGTGCCAGCAGTTACACTGGGACAGGGTTGCATGGCTACACCTTC | CASSYTGTGLHGYTF
TRBJ1-1 | - | TRBV7-7 | TRBD1 | TGTGCCAGCAGCTCGACAGGGGGCCGCACTGAAGCTTTCTTT | CASSSTGGRTEAFF
TRBJ2-1 | once | TRBV5-8 | TRBD2 | TGTGCCAGCAGCTTCCGGACTAGCGCTTACAATGAGCAGTTCTTC | CASSFRTSAYNEQFF
TRBJ2-1 | - | TRBV14 | - | TGTGCCAGCAGCCCCCAGGGGGCCAGACTAGCGGAGCGGGAGCAGTTCTTC | CASSPQGARLAEREQFF
TRBJ1-6 | - | TRBV2 | - | TGTGCCAGCAGCGGTGAAATCTCCTATAATTCACCCCTCCACTTT | CASSGEISYNSPLHF
TRBJ1-1 | - | TRBV29-1 | TRBD1 | TGCAGCGATTCCCGACAGGGGACTGAAGCTTTCTTT | CSDSRQGTEAFF
TRBJ2-3 | - | TRBV6-5 | TRBD1 | TGTGCCAGCAGTTACTTCGGTGGACAGGCAGATACGCAGTATTTT | CASSYFGGQADTQYF
TRBJ1-6 | - | TRBV7-9 | TRBD1 | TGTGCCAGCAGCTCCGAGACAGGGGGCCTTTCACCCCTCCACTTT | CASSSETGGLSPLHF
TRBJ2-7 | - | TRBV27 | TRBD2 | TGTGCCAGCAGTTTAACCGGGACTAGCGGAACCTACGAGCAGTACTTC | CASSLTGTSGTYEQYF
TRBJ2-1 | - | TRBV10-3 | TRBD2 | TGTGCCATCAGTGGCCCCCTCCGCGGGAGTGATGATGAGCAGTTCTTC | CAISGPLRGSDDEQFF